Listed here are 22 T cell receptor beta chains from one sample, sequenced in a study of vaccination effects on CD4 cells after COVID-19. Expansion with viral peptide pools was applied to antigen-specific CD4+ T cells by the ViraFEST assay prior to sequencing. Isolating CD4+ T cells followed approximately 11 days of culture. Every participant took two doses of the BNT162b2 or mRNA-1273 vaccine. TCRdb's table, derived via immunoSEQ multiplex PCR, lists solely in-frame clones and lacks some. This sample has approximately 28,000 clones, with around 85% found just once. No antigen has been assigned to these receptors. Sequenced material: CD4+ T cells from PBMCs cultured with SARS-CoV-2 spike peptides, taken after COVID-19 vaccination. These receptors originate from a human donor who received a COVID-19 vaccine. Some clones in this sample may be carry-over from other donors' samples.

The chain uses TRBV7-2 and TRBJ1-1; D not resolved. Trimming removed 5 bases at V and 5 bases at J, with 9 bases between. This CDR3 spans 12 amino acids. Germline V gene data show CDR1 as SGHTA and CDR2 as FQGNSA. For the CDR3, the DNA is TGTGCCAGCAGCCGGGAGAGGACTGAAGCTTTCTTT. As protein: CASSRERTEAFF.

The chain is built from TRBV6-5 and TRBJ1-2; 7 bases align to TRBD1. The CDR3 spans 14 residues. The germline V gene encodes CDR1 MNHEY and CDR2 SVGAGI. Germline trimming cut 2 bases from V and 3 bases from J; bases unmatched to any gene: 3. The CDR3 DNA reads TGTGCCAGCAGTTACAGGGGGCGCGACTATGGCTACACCTTC. It codes for CASSYRGRDYGYTF.

In its sample, this clone was seen a few times. The chain recombines TRBV3-1 (or the pseudogene TRBV3-2) with TRBJ1-5; D uncertain. In germline, CDR1 is LGHDT, CDR2 YNNKEL (reference sequence). There are 13 residues in the CDR3. Trimming stripped 3 bases from V and 1 base from J, with 4 bases between. The CDR3 region is CASSHGSNQPQHF. The CDR3 region has the DNA TGTGCCAGCAGCCATGGGAGCAATCAGCCCCAGCATTTT.

This sequence joins TRBV2 and TRBJ1-5; D unclear. There are 14 residues in the CDR3. Trimming removed 3 bases at V and 0 bases at J, with 6 bases between. Germline lookup yields CDR1 SNHLY and CDR2 FYNNEI. CDR3: CASSDLLSNQPQHF. The CDR3 DNA is TGTGCCAGCAGTGACCTCCTTAGCAATCAGCCCCAGCATTTT.

The rearrangement uses TRBV11-2 and TRBJ1-1; the D is unclear. The CDR3 has 13 amino acids. The germline gives CDR1 SGHAT, CDR2 FQNNGV. Trimming cost V 2 bases and J 1 base, with 5 bases left between them. The CDR3 protein is CASSLMRNTEAFF. As DNA, the CDR3 is TGTGCCAGCAGCTTAATGAGGAACACTGAAGCTTTCTTT.

The V gene is TRBV28, the J gene TRBJ2-3; 8 nucleotides align to TRBD2. Germline lookup yields CDR1 MDHEN and CDR2 SYDVKM. The length of the CDR3 is 16 residues. J gave up 1 base and V 7 bases, and 10 bases lay outside the gene matches. The CDR3 here is CASTGGFGGRTDTQYF. The CDR3 DNA reads as TGTGCCAGCACGGGAGGGTTTGGGGGCCGCACAGATACGCAGTATTTT.

This clone occurred once. V gene TRBV7-9 combines with J gene TRBJ2-1; a possible D gene is TRBD2 (6 bases). Deletions cut 5 bases from V and 1 base from J, with 9 bases between. This CDR3 region has 14 residues. The germline CDR1 and CDR2 sequences are SEHNR and FQNEAQ (reference sequence). The CDR3 DNA sequence: TGTGCCAGCAGCCCCGGGACTTCCTACAATGAGCAGTTCTTC. Protein sequence: CASSPGTSYNEQFF.

This clone was picked up a small number of times. The chain links TRBV9 to TRBJ2-1; D is perhaps TRBD1 or TRBD2 (5 bases each). The CDR3 sequence is 13 residues long. Germline-derived CDR1 and CDR2 are SGDLS and YYNGEE. Between the trimmed V and J ends, which lost 3 bases and 3 bases, there was a span of 7 bases. This CDR3 is CASSARGYNEQFF. In nucleotides, the CDR3 is TGTGCCAGCAGCGCGAGGGGCTACAATGAGCAGTTCTTC.

The chain carries TRBV7-8 and TRBJ1-5; D is ambiguous. Trimming pared 5 bases from V and 0 bases from J, leaving 14 bases between. This CDR3 contains 16 residues. Germline V gives CDR1 SGHVS, CDR2 FQNEAQ. The CDR3 DNA is TGTGCCAGCAGCGTCTTCACCTACAATAGCAATCAGCCCCAGCATTTT. Translation gives CASSVFTYNSNQPQHF.

The chain couples TRBV30 to TRBJ1-2; tentative D call: TRBD1 (5 bases). The CDR3 is made up of 13 amino acids. Germline lookup yields CDR1 GTSNPN and CDR2 SVGIG (reference sequence). The V and J ends lost 3 bases and 6 bases respectively, with 14 bases between them. CDR3: CAWSKGLFDGYTF. The CDR3 nucleotides read TGTGCCTGGAGCAAGGGGTTGTTTGATGGCTACACCTTC.

The rearrangement links TRBV10-3 to TRBJ2-3; D call uncertain. Germline lookup yields CDR1 ENHRY and CDR2 SYGVKD. This CDR3 is built from 15 residues. V dropped 0 bases and J dropped 3 bases, with 10 bases sitting between them. The CDR3 bases are TGTGCCATCAGTGAGTCGAACTGGGCTACAGATACGCAGTATTTT. It specifies CAISESNWATDTQYF.

This sequence joins TRBV6-4 and TRBJ1-5; TRBD1 matches at 7 bases. CDR3 length equals 14 residues. V lost 4 bases and J lost 6; bases outside the gene matches: 6. CDR1 and CDR2 from the germline V gene are MRHNA and SNTAGT. The CDR3 DNA reads TGTGCCAGCAGTGTAGAGGGGGCCGGTCAGCCCCAGCATTTT. It specifies CASSVEGAGQPQHF.

The V gene is TRBV11-2, the J gene TRBJ2-2; D unclear. This CDR3 region has 13 residues. V was trimmed by 1 base and J by 5 bases, leaving 5 bases between them. Germline values: CDR1 SGHAT, CDR2 FQNNGV. The CDR3 nucleotides are TGTGCCAGCAGCTTAGTGAGGACCGGGGAGCTGTTTTTT. It encodes CASSLVRTGELFF. The full variable domain, in which reference TRBV11-2 and TRBJ2-2 provide the parts outside the CDR3, is EAGVAQSPRYKIIEKRQSVAFWCNPISGHATLYWYQQILGQGPKLLIQFQNNGVVDDSQLPKDRFSAERLKGVDSTLKIQPAKLEDSAVYLCASSLVRTGELFFGEGSRLTVL.

The J gene is TRBJ2-7, the V gene TRBV6-5; TRBD1 might be the D (6 bases). This CDR3 contains 13 residues. V was trimmed by 10 bases and J by 5 bases, leaving 18 bases between them. Germline V lookup: CDR1 MNHEY, CDR2 SVGAGI. CDR3 protein: CATLRGGRHEQYV. In DNA, the CDR3 is TGTGCCACCCTTAGAGGGGGACGCCACGAGCAGTACGTC.

Only a few counts were recorded for this clone. This rearrangement joins TRBV4-1 to TRBJ2-1; the D is unclear. Germline CDR1 and CDR2: MGHRA and YSYEKL. There are 13 residues in the CDR3. Deletions cut 0 bases from V and 8 bases from J, with 8 bases between. CDR3 DNA sequence: TGCGCCAGCAGCCAAGACGGCAATTATGAGCAGTTCTTC. Protein sequence: CASSQDGNYEQFF.

In this sample, this clone turned up once. The chain couples TRBV24-1 to TRBJ2-1; TRBD2 might be the D (5 bases). The CDR3 has 13 residues. CDR1 is KGHDR, CDR2 SFDVKD, per germline. The V gene lost 11 bases and the J gene lost 0 bases, with 10 bases spanning the gap. The CDR3 nucleotides are TGTGCCAGCAGCGGTAGCTCCTACAATGAGCAGTTCTTC. Its translation is CASSGSSYNEQFF.

This clone has just a few counts. V is TRBV5-1 and J is TRBJ2-7; 8 bases are shared with TRBD1. V trimming: 0 bases; J trimming: 6 bases; junction bases outside the gene matches: 2. Germline V CDR1 and CDR2: SGHRS, YFSETQ. The CDR3 loop spans 13 amino acids. DNA for the CDR3: TGCGCCAGCAGCTTGGGTGACAGGGGCGAGCAGTACGTC. Amino acid sequence: CASSLGDRGEQYV.

This clone was observed a few times. The V and J genes are TRBV4-2 and TRBJ1-6; D possibly corresponds to TRBD1 (5 bases). This CDR3 is built from 16 residues. Germline loops: CDR1 LGHNA, CDR2 YNFKEQ. V was shortened by 1 base and J by 8 bases, with 15 bases between the two germline ends. CDR3 sequence (DNA): TGTGCCAGCAGCCAAGGGTCAGCGAGAGGGGATTCACCCCTCCACTTT. Translated, it gives CASSQGSARGDSPLHF.

V usage is TRBV12-5 and J usage is TRBJ1-5; D is uncertain. This CDR3 has 17 amino acids. V lost 0 bases to trimming and J lost 0 bases, with 12 bases between them. Germline CDR1 and CDR2: LGHNT and FRNRAP. The CDR3 is CASGLVSPDGSNQPQHF. The CDR3 nucleotides read TGTGCTAGTGGTTTGGTTTCGCCGGACGGTAGCAATCAGCCCCAGCATTTT.

This sequence joins TRBV19 and TRBJ1-2; TRBD1 matches 10 bases. CDR1 is LNHDA and CDR2 is SQIVND in the germline V gene (reference sequence). V trimming: 3 bases; J trimming: 0 bases; junction bases outside the gene matches: 4. The CDR3 length is 16 residues. The CDR3 sequence: CASSIAGQGANYGYTF. The CDR3 nucleotides are TGTGCCAGTAGTATCGCCGGACAGGGGGCTAACTATGGCTACACCTTC. The whole variable domain, remainder taken from reference TRBV19 and TRBJ1-2, is DGGITQSPKYLFRKEGQNVTLSCEQNLNHDAMYWYRQDPGQGLRLIYYSQIVNDFQKGDIAEGYSVSREKKESFPLTVTSAQKNPTAFYLCASSIAGQGANYGYTFGSGTRLTVV.

This clone appeared a single time. The chain employs TRBV18 and TRBJ2-5, with D possibly being TRBD1 (6 bases). V lost 2 bases and J lost 4, with 14 bases in between. Germline V gene data show CDR1 as KGHSH and CDR2 as LQKENI. The CDR3 runs to 15 residues. This CDR3 reads CASSPVKTGVETQYF. The CDR3 coding sequence is TGTGCCAGCTCACCAGTAAAGACAGGAGTAGAGACCCAGTACTTC.

This chain uses TRBV24-1 with TRBJ1-1; no firm D call. Between the trimmed V and J ends, which lost 4 bases and 8 bases, there was a span of 13 bases. This CDR3 region has 13 residues. CDR1 and CDR2 from the germline V gene are KGHDR and SFDVKD. The DNA of the CDR3 is TGTGCCACCAGTGACACCGGACGGCCGGAAGCTTTCTTT. Amino acids: CATSDTGRPEAFF.